This T cell receptor (beta chain) was sequenced for a study of blood T cell repertoires in COVID-19 (dated by TCRdb to 2020 to 2022). For the study in its entirety: Collaborator samples came from the United States, Italy and Spain and covered acute and convalescent phases of COVID-19. Nearly every sample came with metadata listing a de-identified subject ID, COVID-19 status, age in years and sex. Where available, HLA class I and class II types were taken from metadata supplied by the sample provider and were not determined by assay-based typing. The repertoires were released in a freely available public database meant as a resource for research on the immune response to SARS-CoV-2. The material from the prospective study consisted of cDNA or gDNA derived from T cells, B-cell-depleted T cells, or PBMCs. The samples were drawn from two sources: the first 160 participants of the ongoing ImmuneRACE study, and 1,254 subjects contributed by 6 global collaborators. Subjects who had been exposed to COVID-19, were actively infected with it, or had recovered from it provided the deeply sampled blood TCRbeta repertoires that made up the dataset. On the study overall, not on this receptor specifically: The quantity of clinical and demographic metadata differed by source and by participant and was supplied without curation.

TCRbeta CDR3 regions were amplified from genomic DNA using the immunoSEQ Assay, a bias-controlled multiplex PCR. Under the source paper's analysis protocol: The number of nucleated cells in each sample was estimated by amplification of reference gene primers within the assay. To quantify the absolute abundance of each unique TCRbeta CDR3 rearrangement, sequence reads were collapsed and filtered. For each sample, productive Simpson clonality was calculated by taking the square root of Simpson's diversity index across productive rearrangements. TCRdb took this table from immuneACCESS and kept in-frame rearrangements with V and J called. Such tables lack part of the clones; where checked against another copy, unresolved V genes explain under half of the gap, and the rest is unexplained. V and J calls and clone size come straight from that table; D and trimming were deduced from the DNA. Recorded for this sample are fewer than 65,000 clones; approximately 84% of them occurred a single time. The biggest ten clones account for less than 4.5% of the sample.

The trim is 3 bases for V and 0 bases for J, with a gap of 12 bases between the germline ends. Counted from cysteine to phenylalanine, this CDR3 has 16 amino acids. CDR3 DNA is the only sequence kept; it has 48 bases, read in frame from the first base. Per the germline V gene, SGDLS is the CDR1 and YYNGEE is the CDR2. The collaborating institutions used their own protocols to collect whole blood in K2EDTA tubes. For TCRbeta analysis, collaborators shipped samples in one of three forms: frozen whole blood, isolated PBMCs, or DNA extracted from either of those sample types. To note about this clone: Its antigen is not yet known. No base quality values were provided; no much bigger clone lies one nucleotide off.

This clonotype was obtained from a man aged 60 to 69 with acute or convalescent COVID-19. The chain is made from TRBV9 and TRBJ1-4; the D gene cannot be resolved reliably. Specimen: peripheral blood. The CDR3 here reads CASSAHEAPTNEKLFF. The DNA reads TGTGCCAGCAGCGCGCACGAAGCCCCAACTAATGAAAAACTGTTTTTT.